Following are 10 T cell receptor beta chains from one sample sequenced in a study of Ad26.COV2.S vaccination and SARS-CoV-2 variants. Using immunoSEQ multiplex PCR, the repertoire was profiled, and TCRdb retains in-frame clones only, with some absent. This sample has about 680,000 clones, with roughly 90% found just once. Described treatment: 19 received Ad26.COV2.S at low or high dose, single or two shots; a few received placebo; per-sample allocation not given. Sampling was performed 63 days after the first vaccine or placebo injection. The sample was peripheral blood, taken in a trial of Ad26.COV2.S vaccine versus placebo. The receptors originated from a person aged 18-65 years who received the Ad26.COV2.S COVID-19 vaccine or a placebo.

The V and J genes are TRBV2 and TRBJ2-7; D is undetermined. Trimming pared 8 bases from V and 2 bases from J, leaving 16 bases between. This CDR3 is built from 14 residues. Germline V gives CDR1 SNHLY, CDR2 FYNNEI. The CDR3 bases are TGTGCCAGCCGAAAGGAGACGCACCCCTACGAGCAGTACTTC. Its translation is CASRKETHPYEQYF.

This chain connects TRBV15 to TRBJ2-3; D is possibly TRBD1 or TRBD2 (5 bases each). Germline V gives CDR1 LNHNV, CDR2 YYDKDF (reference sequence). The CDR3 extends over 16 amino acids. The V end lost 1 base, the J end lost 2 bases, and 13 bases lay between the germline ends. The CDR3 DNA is TGTGCCACCAGCAGAGGTCCGGGGCCTCCCACAGATACGCAGTATTTT. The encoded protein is CATSRGPGPPTDTQYF.

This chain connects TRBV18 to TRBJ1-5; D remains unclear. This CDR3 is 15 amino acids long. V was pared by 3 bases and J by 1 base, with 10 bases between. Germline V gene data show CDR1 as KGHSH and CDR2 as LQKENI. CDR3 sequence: CASSPWADSNQPQHF. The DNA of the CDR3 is TGTGCCAGCTCACCCTGGGCGGACAGCAATCAGCCCCAGCATTTT.

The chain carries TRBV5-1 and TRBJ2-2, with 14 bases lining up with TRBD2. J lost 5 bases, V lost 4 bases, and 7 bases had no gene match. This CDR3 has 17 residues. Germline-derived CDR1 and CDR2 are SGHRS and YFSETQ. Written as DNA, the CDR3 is TGCGCCAGCAGCAAGGGACTAGCGGGAGTCGGGACCGGGGAGCTGTTTTTT. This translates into CASSKGLAGVGTGELFF.

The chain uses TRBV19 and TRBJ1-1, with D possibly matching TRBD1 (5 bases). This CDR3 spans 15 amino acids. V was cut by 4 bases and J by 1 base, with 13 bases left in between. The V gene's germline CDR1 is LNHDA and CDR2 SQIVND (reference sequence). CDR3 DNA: TGTGCCAGTAGTAATCGGGGGACCTCGAACACTGAAGCTTTCTTT. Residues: CASSNRGTSNTEAFF.

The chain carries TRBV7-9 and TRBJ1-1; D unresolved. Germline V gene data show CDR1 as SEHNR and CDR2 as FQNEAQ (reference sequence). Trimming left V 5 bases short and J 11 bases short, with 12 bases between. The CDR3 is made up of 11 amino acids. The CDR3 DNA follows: TGTGCCAGCAGCCTGACATTGTACGCTTTCTTT. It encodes CASSLTLYAFF.

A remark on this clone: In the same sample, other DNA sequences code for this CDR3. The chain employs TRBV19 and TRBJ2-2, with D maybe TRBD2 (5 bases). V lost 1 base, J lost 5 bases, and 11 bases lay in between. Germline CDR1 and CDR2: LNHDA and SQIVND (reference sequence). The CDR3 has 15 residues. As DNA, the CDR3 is TGTGCCAGTAGTATAGCGAGGGAATGGACCGGGGAGCTGTTTTTT. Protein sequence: CASSIAREWTGELFF.

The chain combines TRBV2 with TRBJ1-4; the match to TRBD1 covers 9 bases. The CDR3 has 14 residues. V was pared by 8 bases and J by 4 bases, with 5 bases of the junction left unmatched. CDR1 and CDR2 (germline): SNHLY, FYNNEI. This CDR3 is CASLPDRGNEKLFF. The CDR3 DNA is TGTGCCAGCCTCCCGGACAGGGGTAATGAAAAACTGTTTTTT.

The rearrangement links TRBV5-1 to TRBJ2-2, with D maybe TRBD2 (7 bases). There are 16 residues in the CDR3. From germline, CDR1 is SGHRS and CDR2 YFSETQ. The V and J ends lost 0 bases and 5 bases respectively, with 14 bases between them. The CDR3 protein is CASSLELGGRTGELFF. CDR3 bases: TGCGCCAGCAGCTTGGAGCTGGGGGGGCGGACCGGGGAGCTGTTTTTT.

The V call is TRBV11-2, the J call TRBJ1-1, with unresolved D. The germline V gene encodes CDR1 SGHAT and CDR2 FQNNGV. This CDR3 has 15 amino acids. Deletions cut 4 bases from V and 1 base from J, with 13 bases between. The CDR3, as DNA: TGTGCCAGCAGCTGGCCGACTTATCAGAACACTGAAGCTTTCTTT. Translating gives CASSWPTYQNTEAFF.